Presented here are 8 T cell receptor beta chains from one specimen sequenced in a study of blood T cell repertoires in COVID-19. Here immunoSEQ multiplex PCR was the method, and the copy in TCRdb shows in-frame clones only, minus some. The sample carries roughly 220,000 clones, around 83% recorded once. Sequencing was performed on peripheral blood. These receptors originate from a woman in her forties or fifties with COVID-19, enrolled during active disease.

This clone was counted only a few times. The J gene is TRBJ2-7, the V gene TRBV5-8; 7 nucleotides line up with TRBD1. After removal of 4 bases from V and 6 bases from J, the junction contained 10 bases not matched to a gene. The CDR3 is 14 amino acids. The germline V gene encodes CDR1 SGHTS and CDR2 YDEGEE. Here the CDR3 DNA reads TGTGCCAGCAGCCCGCGGACAGGCGCAGCCGAGCAGTACTTC. It is translated as CASSPRTGAAEQYF.

The rearrangement links TRBV27 to TRBJ1-4; TRBD1 matches 8 bases. Germline trimming cut 4 bases from V and 6 bases from J; bases unmatched to any gene: 7. The CDR3 has 15 residues. Germline-derived CDR1 and CDR2 are MNHEY and SMNVEV (reference sequence). The CDR3 nucleotides read TGTGCCAGCAGTTCGCCGGGGACAGGCCATGAAAAACTGTTTTTT. It specifies CASSSPGTGHEKLFF.

The chain combines TRBV5-1 with TRBJ1-1, with D maybe TRBD1 (5 bases). V lost 7 bases and J 5 bases, leaving 15 bases between the germline ends. This CDR3 spans 13 amino acids. Germline lookup yields CDR1 SGHRS and CDR2 YFSETQ. The CDR3: CASYDMGLTEAFF. The DNA for the CDR3 is TGCGCCAGCTATGATATGGGGCTGACTGAAGCTTTCTTT.

This chain joins TRBV4-1 and TRBJ1-2; perhaps TRBD1 as D (6 bases). V was trimmed by 1 base and J by 2 bases, leaving 11 bases between them. Germline CDR1 is MGHRA and CDR2 is YSYEKL. The CDR3 is 15 amino acids. The CDR3 coding sequence is TGCGCCAGCAGCCAAGGTCCCGGACAGAACTATGGCTACACCTTC. Translation: CASSQGPGQNYGYTF.

The chain joins TRBV7-6 to TRBJ2-2; 9 bases match TRBD1. This CDR3 region has 16 residues. Looked up from germline, CDR1 is SGHVS and CDR2 is FNYEAQ. Trimming took 4 bases from V and 5 from J; bases not matched to a gene: 8. The CDR3 region has the DNA TGTGCCAGCAGCTACAGACAGGGGGTTAATACCGGGGAGCTGTTTTTT. As protein: CASSYRQGVNTGELFF.

J is TRBJ1-3 and V is TRBV10-3; D is ambiguous. This CDR3 comprises 14 residues. Per the germline V gene, CDR1 is ENHRY and CDR2 is SYGVKD. Deletions cut 5 bases from V and 1 base from J, with 9 bases between. CDR3 DNA sequence: TGTGCCATCAGTACTCCTTCATCTGGAAACACCATATATTTT. Translation: CAISTPSSGNTIYF.

The gene calls are TRBV11-2 and TRBJ1-2, with 7 bases aligning to TRBD1. V shed 4 bases and J 3 bases; nucleotides not matched to a gene: 11. Per germline, CDR1 SGHAT and CDR2 FQNNGV. This CDR3 comprises 16 residues. The CDR3 DNA follows: TGTGCCAGCAGCTCTGCCTTTCGACAGGGTCACTATGGCTACACCTTC. This sequence encodes CASSSAFRQGHYGYTF.

V and J are TRBV10-3 and TRBJ2-2, with 11 nucleotides matching TRBD2. The CDR3 covers 17 residues. With 4 bases clipped from V and 1 base from J, the junction kept 5 bases outside the gene matches. The germline CDR1 and CDR2 sequences are ENHRY and SYGVKD. Written as DNA, the CDR3 is TGTGCCATCAGTGTTGGTAGCGGGGGGGTGAACACCGGGGAGCTGTTTTTT. Protein: CAISVGSGGVNTGELFF.